A selection of T cell receptor beta chains follows, all from one sample in a study of blood T cell repertoires in COVID-19. Profiled with immunoSEQ multiplex PCR; TCRdb holds only in-frame clones, not every one. The sample contains 150,000 to 200,000 clones, more than 75% of which appear only once. The sequencing input was peripheral blood. The receptors originated from a man aged 18 to 29 with active or convalescent COVID-19. Both conserved end residues are part of each CDR3. The order of the fields is J gene, V gene, D gene, clone size, CDR3 protein, CDR3 DNA. A D gene is named only where the DNA matches it firmly. Rows may omit the clone size; those that give it use once, few, many or a size class.

>TRBJ1-5|TRBV28|.|.
CASRLEQGRSNQPQHF
TGTGCCAGCAGGCTGGAACAGGGCAGGAGCAATCAGCCCCAGCATTTT
>TRBJ2-1|TRBV6-5|.|.
CASTPSRGGDEQFF
TGTGCCAGCACTCCCTCCCGCGGAGGGGATGAGCAGTTCTTC
>TRBJ1-3|TRBV4-2|TRBD1|.
CASSHNRGQGNTIYF
TGTGCCAGCAGCCACAACAGGGGGCAAGGAAACACCATATATTTT
>TRBJ2-1|TRBV5-1|TRBD2|.
CASSLYTSGGYNEQFF
TGCGCCAGCAGCCTCTATACTAGCGGGGGTTACAATGAGCAGTTCTTC
>TRBJ2-2|TRBV19|.|.
CASSMGLDSAGELFF
TGTGCCAGTAGTATGGGCCTGGACTCGGCCGGGGAGCTGTTTTTT
>TRBJ2-3|TRBV27|.|.
CASSLKGNGLTDTQYF
TGTGCCAGCAGTTTAAAGGGGAATGGCCTCACAGATACGCAGTATTTT
>TRBJ2-7|TRBV7-7|TRBD2|few
CASSPGLAGGYEQYF
TGTGCCAGCAGCCCCGGACTAGCGGGAGGCTACGAGCAGTACTTC
>TRBJ1-3|TRBV14|TRBD1|.
CASSTGQGAGNTIYF
TGTGCCAGCAGCACCGGACAGGGGGCCGGAAACACCATATATTTT
>TRBJ1-5|TRBV2|.|.
CASSERSGDQPQHF
TGTGCCAGCAGTGAAAGGTCGGGGGATCAGCCCCAGCATTTT
>TRBJ1-1|TRBV2|TRBD1|few
CASISGQGADTEAFF
TGTGCCAGCATTTCCGGACAGGGGGCGGACACTGAAGCTTTCTTT
>TRBJ1-5|TRBV24-1|TRBD1|.
CATSETGGNQPQHF
TGTGCCACCAGTGAAACAGGGGGCAATCAGCCCCAGCATTTT
>TRBJ2-1|TRBV6-5|.|.
CASSYGQGGNEQFF
TGTGCCAGCAGTTACGGGCAGGGGGGCAATGAGCAGTTCTTC
>TRBJ1-3|TRBV5-1|.|.
CASSPSALSGNTIYF
TGCGCCAGCAGCCCCAGTGCCCTCTCTGGAAACACCATATATTTT
>TRBJ1-6|TRBV4-1|.|.
CASSQERQVNSPLHF
TGCGCCAGCAGCCAAGAGCGACAGGTTAACTCACCCCTCCACTTT
>TRBJ1-3|TRBV7-9|.|.
CASSPRGGNTIYF
TGTGCCAGCAGCCCCAGGGGAGGAAACACCATATATTTT
>TRBJ1-4|TRBV11-3|TRBD1|.
CASSLRTGDEKLFF
TGTGCCAGCAGCTTGAGGACAGGGGATGAAAAACTGTTTTTT
>TRBJ2-2|TRBV7-3|TRBD2|many
CASRPASGGRETGELFF
TGTGCCAGCAGGCCCGCTTCTGGCGGGAGGGAAACCGGGGAGCTGTTTTTT
>TRBJ2-1|TRBV5-4|TRBD2|.
CASSLGTSGLDEQFF
TGTGCCAGCAGCTTGGGGACTAGCGGGCTGGATGAGCAGTTCTTC
>TRBJ2-7|TRBV18|.|few
CASSPQRLVYEQYF
TGTGCCAGCTCACCACAGCGACTAGTCTACGAGCAGTACTTC
>TRBJ1-6|TRBV7-2|TRBD1|.
CASSTTRDRRRSPLHF
TGTGCCAGCAGCACAACCCGGGACAGACGGCGGTCACCCCTCCACTTT
>TRBJ1-2|TRBV7-9|.|.
CASSLDAGGDYGYTF
TGTGCCAGCAGCTTAGATGCCGGTGGTGACTATGGCTACACCTTC
>TRBJ1-3|TRBV19|.|.
CASSSRERNTIYF
TGTGCCAGTAGTTCCCGGGAAAGAAACACCATATATTTT
>TRBJ1-1|TRBV4-1|.|.
CASSQDKMGGAEAFF
TGCGCCAGCAGCCAAGATAAGATGGGGGGGGCTGAAGCTTTCTTT
>TRBJ1-2|TRBV10-3|.|.
CAITEDRRSNYGYTF
TGTGCCATCACCGAAGACAGGCGATCTAACTATGGCTACACCTTC
>TRBJ1-5|TRBV12-3/TRBV12-4|TRBD1|.
CASSSQGDQPQHF
TGTGCCAGCAGTTCCCAGGGGGACCAGCCCCAGCATTTT
>TRBJ2-2|TRBV7-9|.|.
CASSPGLRARELFF
TGTGCCAGCAGCCCCGGGCTGAGGGCCAGGGAGCTGTTTTTT
>TRBJ2-1|TRBV7-9|.|.
CASSSLAPGTNEQFF
TGTGCCAGCAGCTCACTAGCACCTGGGACGAATGAGCAGTTCTTC
>TRBJ2-7|TRBV9|TRBD1|.
CASSPGTVYEQYF
TGTGCCAGCAGCCCCGGGACAGTGTACGAGCAGTACTTC
>TRBJ1-1|TRBV6-6|.|once
CASISTRDFLEAFF
TGTGCCAGCATTTCAACCAGGGACTTCCTTGAAGCTTTCTTT
>TRBJ2-1|TRBV11-3|TRBD2|few
CASSLYGGGHNEQFF
TGTGCCAGCAGCTTATACGGGGGAGGGCACAATGAGCAGTTCTTC
>TRBJ1-5|TRBV12-3/TRBV12-4|.|.
CASTYAGGQPQHF
TGTGCCAGCACTTACGCGGGGGGCCAGCCCCAGCATTTT
>TRBJ2-6|TRBV6-1|.|.
CASSESFGTWNSGANVLTF
TGTGCCAGCAGCGAATCCTTCGGGACATGGAACTCTGGGGCCAACGTCCTGACTTTC
>TRBJ2-1|TRBV19|.|.
CASRGTYGVNEQFF
TGTGCCAGTAGGGGGACTTACGGGGTCAATGAGCAGTTCTTC
>TRBJ2-2|TRBV28|TRBD2|.
CASSLTSGGTGELFF
TGTGCCAGCAGTTTGACTAGCGGGGGGACCGGGGAGCTGTTTTTT
>TRBJ1-1|TRBV30|TRBD1|.
CAWSRSDRGSLSEAFF
TGTGCCTGGAGCCGTTCGGACAGGGGATCCCTATCTGAAGCTTTCTTT
>TRBJ2-7|TRBV5-1|.|once
CASGRDGSYEQYF
TGCGCCAGCGGGCGGGACGGATCCTACGAGCAGTACTTC
>TRBJ1-1|TRBV4-3|.|.
CASSQQIAAYGTEAFF
TGCGCCAGCAGCCAACAGATAGCAGCCTATGGCACTGAAGCTTTCTTT
>TRBJ2-3|TRBV5-4|.|.
CASGLTNGDTQYF
TGTGCCAGCGGTTTAACTAACGGGGATACGCAGTATTTT
>TRBJ1-2|TRBV30|TRBD1|.
CAWTPDRVNYGYTF
TGTGCCTGGACCCCGGACAGGGTCAACTATGGCTACACCTTC
>TRBJ1-1|TRBV15|TRBD1|.
CATSSGQGSLNTEAFF
TGTGCCACCAGCAGCGGACAGGGGTCTTTGAACACTGAAGCTTTCTTT
>TRBJ2-1|TRBV6-2/TRBV6-3|TRBD1|.
CASSYMGQGAYEQFF
TGTGCCAGCAGTTACATGGGACAGGGGGCCTATGAGCAGTTCTTC
>TRBJ2-3|TRBV5-1|TRBD2|.
CASSLGLAVLDTQYF
TGCGCCAGCAGCTTGGGACTAGCGGTATTGGATACGCAGTATTTT
>TRBJ2-1|TRBV4-1|TRBD2|.
CASSQDPSGPTYNEQFF
TGCGCCAGCAGCCAAGATCCTAGCGGGCCTACCTACAATGAGCAGTTCTTC